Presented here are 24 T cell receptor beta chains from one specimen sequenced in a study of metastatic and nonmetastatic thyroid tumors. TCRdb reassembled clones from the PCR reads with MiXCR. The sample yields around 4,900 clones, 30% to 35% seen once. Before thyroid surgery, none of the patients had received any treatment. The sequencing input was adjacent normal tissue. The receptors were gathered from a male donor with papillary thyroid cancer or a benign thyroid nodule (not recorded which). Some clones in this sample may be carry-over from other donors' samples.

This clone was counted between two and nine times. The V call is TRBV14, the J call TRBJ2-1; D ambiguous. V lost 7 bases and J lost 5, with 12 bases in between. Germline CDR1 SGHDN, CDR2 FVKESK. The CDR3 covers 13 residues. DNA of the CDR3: TGTGCCAGCATCCCTGGACGGAACAATGAGCAGTTCTTC. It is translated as CASIPGRNNEQFF.

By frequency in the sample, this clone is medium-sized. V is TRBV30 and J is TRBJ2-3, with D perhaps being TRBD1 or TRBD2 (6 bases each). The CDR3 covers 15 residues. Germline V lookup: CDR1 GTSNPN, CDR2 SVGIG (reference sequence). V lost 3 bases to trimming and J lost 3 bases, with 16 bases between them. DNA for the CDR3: TGTGCCTGGAGACCCTCGGGGGCCTTTACAGATACGCAGTATTTT. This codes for CAWRPSGAFTDTQYF.

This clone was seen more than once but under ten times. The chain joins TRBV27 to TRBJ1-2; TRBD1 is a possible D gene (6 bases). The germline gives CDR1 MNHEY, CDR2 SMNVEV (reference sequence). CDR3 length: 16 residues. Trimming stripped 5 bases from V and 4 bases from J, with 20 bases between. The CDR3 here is CASSPEGGRSAYGYTF. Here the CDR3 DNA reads TGTGCCAGCAGTCCCGAGGGGGGGCGCTCGGCCTATGGCTACACCTTC.

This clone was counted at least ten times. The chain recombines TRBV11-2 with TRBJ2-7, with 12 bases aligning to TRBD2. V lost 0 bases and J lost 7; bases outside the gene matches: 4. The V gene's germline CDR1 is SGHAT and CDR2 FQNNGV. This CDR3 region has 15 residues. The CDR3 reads CASSLDPSGRGEQYF. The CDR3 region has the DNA TGTGCCAGCAGCTTAGATCCTAGCGGGAGGGGGGAGCAGTACTTC.

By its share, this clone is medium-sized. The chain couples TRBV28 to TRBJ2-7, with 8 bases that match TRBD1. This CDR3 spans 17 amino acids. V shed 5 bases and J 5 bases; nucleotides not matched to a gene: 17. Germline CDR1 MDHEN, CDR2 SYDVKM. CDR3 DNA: TGTGCCAGCAGTGGGGACAGGTCCCCCCCCTCTAATGACGAGCAGTACTTC. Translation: CASSGDRSPPSNDEQYF. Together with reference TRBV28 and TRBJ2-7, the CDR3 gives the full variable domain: DVKVTQSSRYLVKRTGEKVFLECVQDMDHENMFWYRQDPGLGLRLIYFSYDVKMKEKGDIPEGYSVSREKKERFSLILESASTNQTSMYLCASSGDRSPPSNDEQYFGPGTRLTVT.

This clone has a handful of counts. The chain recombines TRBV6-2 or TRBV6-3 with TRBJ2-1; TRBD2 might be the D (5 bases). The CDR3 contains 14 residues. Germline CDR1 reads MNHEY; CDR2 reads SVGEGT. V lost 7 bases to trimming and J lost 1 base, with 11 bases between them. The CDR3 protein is CASTREGSYNEQFF. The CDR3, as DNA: TGTGCCAGCACACGGGAAGGGTCCTACAATGAGCAGTTCTTC.

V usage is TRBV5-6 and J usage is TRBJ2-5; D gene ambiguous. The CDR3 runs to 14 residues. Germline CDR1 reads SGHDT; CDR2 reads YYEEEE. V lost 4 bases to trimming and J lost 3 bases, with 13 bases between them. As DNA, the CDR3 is TGTGCCAGCAGCCAAGTCGCGAAGAAAGAGACCCAGTACTTC. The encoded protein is CASSQVAKKETQYF.

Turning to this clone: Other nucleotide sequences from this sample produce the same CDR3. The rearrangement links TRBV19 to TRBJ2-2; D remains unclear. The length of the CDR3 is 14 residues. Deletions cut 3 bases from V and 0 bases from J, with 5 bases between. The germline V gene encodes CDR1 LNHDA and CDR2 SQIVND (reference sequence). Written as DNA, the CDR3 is TGTGCCAGTAGTATTCAGTCGAACACCGGGGAGCTGTTTTTT. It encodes CASSIQSNTGELFF.

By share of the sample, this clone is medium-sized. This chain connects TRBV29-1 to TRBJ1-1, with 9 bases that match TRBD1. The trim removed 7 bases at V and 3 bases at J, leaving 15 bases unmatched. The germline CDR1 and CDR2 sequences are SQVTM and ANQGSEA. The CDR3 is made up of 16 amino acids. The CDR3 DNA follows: TGCAGCGCCGGACAGGGGCGAGGGGAGATGGACACTGAAGCTTTCTTT. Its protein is CSAGQGRGEMDTEAFF. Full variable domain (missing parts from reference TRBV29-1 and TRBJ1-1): SAVISQKPSRDICQRGTSLTIQCQVDSQVTMMFWYRQQPGQSLTLIATANQGSEATYESGFVIDKFPISRPNLTFSTLTVSNMSPEDSSIYLCSAGQGRGEMDTEAFFGQGTRLTVV.

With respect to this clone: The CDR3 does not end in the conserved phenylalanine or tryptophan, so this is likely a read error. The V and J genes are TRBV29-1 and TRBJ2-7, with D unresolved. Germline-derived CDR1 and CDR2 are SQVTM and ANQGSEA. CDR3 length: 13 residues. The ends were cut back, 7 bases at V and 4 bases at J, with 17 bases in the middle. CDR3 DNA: TGCAGCGCCCGAGGCACTACATTTTACGAGCAGTACCTC. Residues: CSARGTTFYEQYL.

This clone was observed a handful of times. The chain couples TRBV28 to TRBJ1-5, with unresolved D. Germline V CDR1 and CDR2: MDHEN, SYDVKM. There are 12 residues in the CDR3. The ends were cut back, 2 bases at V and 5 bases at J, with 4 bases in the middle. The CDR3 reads CASSLRDQPQHF. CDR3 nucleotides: TGTGCCAGCAGTTTACGGGATCAGCCCCAGCATTTT.

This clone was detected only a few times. This CDR3 is CASSSTSGRADEQYF. The CDR3 DNA follows: TGTGCCAGCAGCTCTACTAGCGGGAGGGCAGACGAGCAGTACTTC. The J gene is TRBJ2-7, the V gene TRBV2, with 13 bases that match TRBD2. The CDR3 is 15 residues long. V trimming: 6 bases; J trimming: 5 bases; junction bases outside the gene matches: 7. Germline CDR1 is SNHLY and CDR2 is FYNNEI.

The CDR3 region is CASSLDYGDYNEQFF. In DNA form, the CDR3 reads TGTGCCAGCAGCTTAGATTATGGGGACTACAATGAGCAGTTCTTC. This chain joins TRBV7-8 and TRBJ2-1; D gene ambiguous. Germline V lookup: CDR1 SGHVS, CDR2 FQNEAQ. V was clipped by 1 base and J by 3 bases, with 10 bases between them. This CDR3 comprises 15 residues.

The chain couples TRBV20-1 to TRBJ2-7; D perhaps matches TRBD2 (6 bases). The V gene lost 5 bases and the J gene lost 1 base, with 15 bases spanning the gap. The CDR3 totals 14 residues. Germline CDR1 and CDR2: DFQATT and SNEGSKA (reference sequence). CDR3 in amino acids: CSAEHTGESYEQYF. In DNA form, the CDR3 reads TGCAGTGCTGAGCACACGGGGGAATCCTACGAGCAGTACTTC.

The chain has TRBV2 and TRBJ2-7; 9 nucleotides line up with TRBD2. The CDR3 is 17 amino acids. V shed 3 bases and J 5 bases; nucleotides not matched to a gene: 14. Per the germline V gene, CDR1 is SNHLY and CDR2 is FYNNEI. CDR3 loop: CASSDGSSGRGGDEQYF. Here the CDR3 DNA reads TGTGCCAGCAGTGACGGATCTAGCGGCCGCGGGGGGGACGAGCAGTACTTC. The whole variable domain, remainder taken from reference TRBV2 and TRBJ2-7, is EPEVTQTPSHQVTQMGQEVILRCVPISNHLYFYWYRQILGQKVEFLVSFYNNEISEKSEIFDDQFSVERPDGSNFTLKIRSTKLEDSAMYFCASSDGSSGRGGDEQYFGPGTRLTVT.

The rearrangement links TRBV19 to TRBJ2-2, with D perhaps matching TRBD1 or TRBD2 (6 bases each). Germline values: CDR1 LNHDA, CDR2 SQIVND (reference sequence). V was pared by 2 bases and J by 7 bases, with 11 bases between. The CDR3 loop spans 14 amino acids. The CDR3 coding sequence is TGTGCCAGTAGTATAAGGGGGGCTGGCGGGGAGCTGTTTTTT. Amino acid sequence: CASSIRGAGGELFF.

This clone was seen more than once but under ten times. The CDR3 spells CASRLQGIATNEKLFF. CDR3 nucleotide sequence: TGTGCCAGCAGACTACAGGGAATCGCAACTAATGAAAAACTGTTTTTT. This sequence joins TRBV6-1 and TRBJ1-4; D perhaps matches TRBD1 (6 bases). CDR3 size: 16 residues. V was clipped by 6 bases and J by 0 bases, with 14 bases between them. CDR1 and CDR2 from the germline V gene are MNHNS and SASEGT.

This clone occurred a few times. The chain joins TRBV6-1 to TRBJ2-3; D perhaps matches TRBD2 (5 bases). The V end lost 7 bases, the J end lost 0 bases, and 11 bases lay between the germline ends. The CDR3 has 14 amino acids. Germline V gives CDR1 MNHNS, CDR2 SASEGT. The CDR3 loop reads CASTSDSSTDTQYF. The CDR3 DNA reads TGTGCCAGCACCTCGGACTCCAGCACAGATACGCAGTATTTT.

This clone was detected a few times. The CDR3 DNA is TGTGCCAGCAGCCCGGCCCCACGAACCCATAATTCACCCCTCCACTTT. It codes for CASSPAPRTHNSPLHF. The chain links TRBV11-2 to TRBJ1-6; D gene unclear. The CDR3 runs to 16 residues. Germline values: CDR1 SGHAT, CDR2 FQNNGV. Trimming removed 5 bases from V and 5 bases from J, with 16 bases in between.

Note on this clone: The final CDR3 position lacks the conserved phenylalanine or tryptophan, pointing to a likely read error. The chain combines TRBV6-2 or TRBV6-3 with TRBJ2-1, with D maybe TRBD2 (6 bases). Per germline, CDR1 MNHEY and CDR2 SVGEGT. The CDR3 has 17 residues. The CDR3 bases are TGTGCCAGCATTTACGGTATGTTGGGACTTGCTTACAATGAGCAGTTCCTC. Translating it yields CASIYGMLGLAYNEQFL.

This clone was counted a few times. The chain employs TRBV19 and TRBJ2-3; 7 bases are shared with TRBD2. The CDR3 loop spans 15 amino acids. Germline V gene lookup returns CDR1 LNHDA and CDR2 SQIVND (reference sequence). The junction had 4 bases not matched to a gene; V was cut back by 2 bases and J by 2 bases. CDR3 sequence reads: CASSIRGLPTDTQYF. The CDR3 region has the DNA TGTGCCAGTAGTATAAGGGGACTACCCACAGATACGCAGTATTTT.

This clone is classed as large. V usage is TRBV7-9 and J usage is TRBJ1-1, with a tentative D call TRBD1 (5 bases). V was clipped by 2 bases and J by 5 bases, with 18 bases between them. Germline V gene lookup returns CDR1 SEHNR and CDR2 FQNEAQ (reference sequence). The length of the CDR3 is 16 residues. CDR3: CASSLRGGSIGTEAFF. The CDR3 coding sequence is TGTGCCAGCAGCTTACGGGGGGGGTCTATTGGTACTGAAGCTTTCTTT. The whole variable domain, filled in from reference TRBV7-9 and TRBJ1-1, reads DTGVSQNPRHKITKRGQNVTFRCDPISEHNRLYWYRQTLGQGPEFLTYFQNEAQLEKSRLLSDRFSAERPKGSFSTLEIQRTEQGDSAMYLCASSLRGGSIGTEAFFGQGTRLTVV.

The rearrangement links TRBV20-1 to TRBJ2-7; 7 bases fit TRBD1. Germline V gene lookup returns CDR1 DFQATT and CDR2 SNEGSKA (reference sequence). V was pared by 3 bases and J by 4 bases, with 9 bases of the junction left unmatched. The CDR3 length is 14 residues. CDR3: CSARAGTVIYEQYF. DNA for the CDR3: TGCAGTGCTAGGGCAGGGACAGTGATTTACGAGCAGTACTTC.

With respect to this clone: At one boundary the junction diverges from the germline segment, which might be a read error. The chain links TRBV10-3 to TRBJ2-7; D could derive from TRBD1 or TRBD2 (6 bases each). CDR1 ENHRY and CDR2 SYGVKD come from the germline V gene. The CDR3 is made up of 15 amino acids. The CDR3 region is CASRWGADMAYEPYF. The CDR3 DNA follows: TGCGCAAGCCGTTGGGGGGCGGACATGGCCTACGAGCCGTACTTC.